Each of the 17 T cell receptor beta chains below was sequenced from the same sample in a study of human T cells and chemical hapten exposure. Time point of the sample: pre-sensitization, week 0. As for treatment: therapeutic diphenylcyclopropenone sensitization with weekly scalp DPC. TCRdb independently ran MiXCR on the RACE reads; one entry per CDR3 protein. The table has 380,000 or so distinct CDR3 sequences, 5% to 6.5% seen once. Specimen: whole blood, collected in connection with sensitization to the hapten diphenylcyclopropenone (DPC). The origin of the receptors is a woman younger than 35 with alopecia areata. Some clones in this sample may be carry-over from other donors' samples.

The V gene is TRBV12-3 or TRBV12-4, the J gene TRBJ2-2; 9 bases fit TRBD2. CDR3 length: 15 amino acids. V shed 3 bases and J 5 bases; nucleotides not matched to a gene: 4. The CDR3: CASSFFSGGTGELFF. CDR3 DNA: TGTGCCAGCAGTTTTTTTAGCGGGGGAACCGGGGAGCTGTTTTTT.

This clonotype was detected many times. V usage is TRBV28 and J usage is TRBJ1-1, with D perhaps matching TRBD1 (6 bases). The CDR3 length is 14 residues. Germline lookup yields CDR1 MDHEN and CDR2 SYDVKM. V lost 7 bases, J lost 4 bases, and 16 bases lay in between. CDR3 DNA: TGTGCCAGCATTGGGGGGGCCGGTTTCACTGAAGCTTTCTTT. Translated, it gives CASIGGAGFTEAFF.

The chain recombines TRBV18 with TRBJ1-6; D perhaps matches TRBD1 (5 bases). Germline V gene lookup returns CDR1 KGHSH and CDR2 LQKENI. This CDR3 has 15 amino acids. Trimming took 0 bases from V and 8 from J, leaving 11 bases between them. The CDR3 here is CASSPPLLGHSPLHF. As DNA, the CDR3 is TGTGCCAGCTCACCACCGTTACTGGGGCATTCACCCCTCCACTTT.

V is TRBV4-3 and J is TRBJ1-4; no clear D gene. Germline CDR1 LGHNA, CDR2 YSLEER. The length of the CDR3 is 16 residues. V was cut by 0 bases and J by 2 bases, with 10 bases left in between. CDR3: CASSQDIGYTNEKLFF. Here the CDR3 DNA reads TGCGCCAGCAGCCAAGATATAGGCTACACTAATGAAAAACTGTTTTTT.

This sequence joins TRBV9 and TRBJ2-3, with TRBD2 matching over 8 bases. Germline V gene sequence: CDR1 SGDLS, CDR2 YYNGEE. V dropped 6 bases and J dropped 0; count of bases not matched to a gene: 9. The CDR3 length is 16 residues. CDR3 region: CASTPSGGPSTDTQYF. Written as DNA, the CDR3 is TGTGCCAGCACCCCAAGCGGGGGCCCTAGCACAGATACGCAGTATTTT.

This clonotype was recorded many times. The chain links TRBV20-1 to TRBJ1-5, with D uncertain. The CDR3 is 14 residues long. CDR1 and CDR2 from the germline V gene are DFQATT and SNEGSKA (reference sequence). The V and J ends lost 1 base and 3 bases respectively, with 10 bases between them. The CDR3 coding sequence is TGCAGTGCTAGAGGTCGGCGGTTCAATCAGCCCCAGCATTTT. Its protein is CSARGRRFNQPQHF.

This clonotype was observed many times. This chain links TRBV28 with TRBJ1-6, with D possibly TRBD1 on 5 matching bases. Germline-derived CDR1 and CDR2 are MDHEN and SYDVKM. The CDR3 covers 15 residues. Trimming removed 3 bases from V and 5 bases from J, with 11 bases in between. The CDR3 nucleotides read TGTGCCAGCAGTTTTCTGGGGCTTAATAATTCACCCCTCCACTTT. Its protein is CASSFLGLNNSPLHF.

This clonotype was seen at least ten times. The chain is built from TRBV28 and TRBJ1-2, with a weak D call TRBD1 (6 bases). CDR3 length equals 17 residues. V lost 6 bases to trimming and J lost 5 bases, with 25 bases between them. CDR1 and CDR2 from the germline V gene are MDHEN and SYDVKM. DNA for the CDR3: TGTGCCAGCAGCCACAGGGCGGGACCTTTAGGGGGATATGGCTACACCTTC. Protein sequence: CASSHRAGPLGGYGYTF.

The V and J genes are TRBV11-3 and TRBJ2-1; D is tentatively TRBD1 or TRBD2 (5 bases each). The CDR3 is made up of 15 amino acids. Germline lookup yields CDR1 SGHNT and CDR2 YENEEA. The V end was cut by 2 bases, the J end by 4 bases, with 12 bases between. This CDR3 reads CASSLRDGLYNEQFF. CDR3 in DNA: TGTGCCAGCAGCTTAAGGGACGGTCTTTACAATGAGCAGTTCTTC.

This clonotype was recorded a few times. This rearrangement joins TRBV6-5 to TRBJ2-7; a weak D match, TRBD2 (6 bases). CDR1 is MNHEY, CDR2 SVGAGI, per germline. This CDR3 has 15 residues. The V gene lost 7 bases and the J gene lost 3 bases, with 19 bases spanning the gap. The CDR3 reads CASTDSRDLNYEQYF. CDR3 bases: TGTGCCAGCACCGACTCCCGGGACTTAAACTACGAGCAGTACTTC.

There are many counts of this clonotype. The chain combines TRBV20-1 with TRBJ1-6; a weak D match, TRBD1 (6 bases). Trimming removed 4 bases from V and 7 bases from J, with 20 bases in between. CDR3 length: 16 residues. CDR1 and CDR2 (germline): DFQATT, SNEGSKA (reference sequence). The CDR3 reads CSATLRGGGGNSPLHF. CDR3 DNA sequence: TGCAGTGCTACCTTACGGGGGGGCGGAGGAAATTCACCCCTCCACTTT.

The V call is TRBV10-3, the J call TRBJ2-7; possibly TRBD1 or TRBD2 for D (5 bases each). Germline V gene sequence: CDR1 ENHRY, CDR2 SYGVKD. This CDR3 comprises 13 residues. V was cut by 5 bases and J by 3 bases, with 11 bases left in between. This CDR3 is CAISPGTGYEQYF. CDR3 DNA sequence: TGTGCCATCAGTCCCGGGACGGGCTACGAGCAGTACTTC.

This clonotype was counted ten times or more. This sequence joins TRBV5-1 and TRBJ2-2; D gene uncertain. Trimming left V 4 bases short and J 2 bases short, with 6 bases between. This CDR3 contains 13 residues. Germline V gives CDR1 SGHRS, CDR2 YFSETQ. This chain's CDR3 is CASSLTNTGELFF. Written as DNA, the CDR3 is TGCGCCAGCAGCCTTACCAACACCGGGGAGCTGTTTTTT.

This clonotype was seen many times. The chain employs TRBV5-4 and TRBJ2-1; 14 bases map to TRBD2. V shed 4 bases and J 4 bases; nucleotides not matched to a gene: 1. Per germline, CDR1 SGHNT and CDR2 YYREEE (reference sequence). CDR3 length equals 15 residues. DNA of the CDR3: TGTGCCAGCAGCAGGACTAGCGGGGGGTACAATGAGCAGTTCTTC. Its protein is CASSRTSGGYNEQFF.

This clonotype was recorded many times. CDR3: CASSQAGGVEHNEQFF. The CDR3, as DNA: TGTGCCAGCAGCCAAGCCGGGGGGGTGGAACACAATGAGCAGTTCTTC. The rearrangement uses TRBV3-1 and TRBJ2-1, with TRBD2 matching 8 bases. Germline assignment: CDR1 LGHDT and CDR2 YNNKEL (reference sequence). The CDR3 spans 16 residues. The trim removed 1 base at V and 5 bases at J, leaving 7 bases unmatched.

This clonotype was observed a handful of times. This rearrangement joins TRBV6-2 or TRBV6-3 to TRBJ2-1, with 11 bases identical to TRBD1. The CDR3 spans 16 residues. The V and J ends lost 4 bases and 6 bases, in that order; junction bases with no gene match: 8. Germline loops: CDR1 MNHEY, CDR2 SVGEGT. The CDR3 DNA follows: TGTGCCAGCAGTTTCGTAACTGGGACAGGGGGCAATGAGCAGTTCTTC. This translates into CASSFVTGTGGNEQFF.

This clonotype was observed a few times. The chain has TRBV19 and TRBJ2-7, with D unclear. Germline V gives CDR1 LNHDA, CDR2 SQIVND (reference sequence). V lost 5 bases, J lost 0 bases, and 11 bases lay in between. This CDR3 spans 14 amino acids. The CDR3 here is CASSATVSSYEQYF. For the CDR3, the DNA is TGTGCCAGTAGTGCGACCGTAAGCTCCTACGAGCAGTACTTC. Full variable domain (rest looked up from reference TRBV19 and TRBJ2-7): DGGITQSPKYLFRKEGQNVTLSCEQNLNHDAMYWYRQDPGQGLRLIYYSQIVNDFQKGDIAEGYSVSREKKESFPLTVTSAQKNPTAFYLCASSATVSSYEQYFGPGTRLTVT.